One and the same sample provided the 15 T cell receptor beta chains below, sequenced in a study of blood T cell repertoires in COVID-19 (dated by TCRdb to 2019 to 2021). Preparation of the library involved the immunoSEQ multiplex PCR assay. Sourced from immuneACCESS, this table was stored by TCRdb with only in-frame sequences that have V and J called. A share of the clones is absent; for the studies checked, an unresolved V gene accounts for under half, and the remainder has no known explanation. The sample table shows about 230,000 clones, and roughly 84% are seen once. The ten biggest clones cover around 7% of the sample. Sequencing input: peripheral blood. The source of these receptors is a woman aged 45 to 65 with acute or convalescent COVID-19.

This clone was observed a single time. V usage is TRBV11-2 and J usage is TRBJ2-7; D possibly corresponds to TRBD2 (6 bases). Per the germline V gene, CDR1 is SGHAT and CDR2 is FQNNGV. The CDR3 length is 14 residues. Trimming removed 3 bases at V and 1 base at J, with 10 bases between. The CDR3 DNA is TGTGCCAGCAGCTTCCTAGCGTCTTCCTACGAGCAGTACTTC. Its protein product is CASSFLASSYEQYF. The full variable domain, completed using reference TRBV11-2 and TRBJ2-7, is EAGVAQSPRYKIIEKRQSVAFWCNPISGHATLYWYQQILGQGPKLLIQFQNNGVVDDSQLPKDRFSAERLKGVDSTLKIQPAKLEDSAVYLCASSFLASSYEQYFGPGTRLTVT.

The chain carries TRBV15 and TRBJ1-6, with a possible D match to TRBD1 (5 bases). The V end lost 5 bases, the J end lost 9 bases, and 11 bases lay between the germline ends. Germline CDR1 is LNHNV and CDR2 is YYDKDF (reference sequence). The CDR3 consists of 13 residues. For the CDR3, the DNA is TGTGCCACCAGCGCCGACAGTCGTTCACCCCTCCACTTT. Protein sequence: CATSADSRSPLHF.

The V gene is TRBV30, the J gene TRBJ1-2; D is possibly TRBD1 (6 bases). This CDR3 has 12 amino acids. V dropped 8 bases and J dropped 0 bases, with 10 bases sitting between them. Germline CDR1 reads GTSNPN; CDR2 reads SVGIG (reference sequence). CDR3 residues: CAADSANYGYTF. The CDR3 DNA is TGTGCCGCGGACAGTGCTAACTATGGCTACACCTTC.

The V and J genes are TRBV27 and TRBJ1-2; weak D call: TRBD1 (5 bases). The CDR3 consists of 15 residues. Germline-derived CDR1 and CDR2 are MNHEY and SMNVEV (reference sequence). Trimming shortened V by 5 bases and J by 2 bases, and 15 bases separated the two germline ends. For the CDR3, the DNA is TGTGCCAGCAGTATCAGCAGGGCTCCGAACTATGGCTACACCTTC. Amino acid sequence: CASSISRAPNYGYTF.

CDR3 nucleotides: TGCGCCAGCAGCCACTTTCGGACAGGGGACACTGAAGCTTTCTTT. It specifies CASSHFRTGDTEAFF. The genes are TRBV4-1 and TRBJ1-1; the match to TRBD1 covers 9 bases. Germline lookup yields CDR1 MGHRA and CDR2 YSYEKL. Losses at the gene ends were 3 bases for V and 3 bases for J; bases not matched to a gene: 5. The CDR3 covers 15 residues.

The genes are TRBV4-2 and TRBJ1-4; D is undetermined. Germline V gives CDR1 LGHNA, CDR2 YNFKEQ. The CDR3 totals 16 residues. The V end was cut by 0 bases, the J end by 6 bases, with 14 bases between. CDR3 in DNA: TGTGCCAGCAGCCAAGATCTCGGGGAGGAGGATGAAAAACTGTTTTTT. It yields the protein CASSQDLGEEDEKLFF.

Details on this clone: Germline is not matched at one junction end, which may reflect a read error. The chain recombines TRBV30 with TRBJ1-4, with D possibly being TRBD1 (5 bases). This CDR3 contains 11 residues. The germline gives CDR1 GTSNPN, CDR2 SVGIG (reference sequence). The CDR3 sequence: CAWSVWGRVIF. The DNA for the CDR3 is TGTGCCTGGAGTGTTTGGGGCAGGGTGATTTTT.

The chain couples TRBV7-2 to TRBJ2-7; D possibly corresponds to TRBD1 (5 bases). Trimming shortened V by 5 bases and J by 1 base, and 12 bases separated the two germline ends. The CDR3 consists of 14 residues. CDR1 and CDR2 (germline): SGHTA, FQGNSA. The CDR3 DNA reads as TGTGCCAGCAGCGGCAGGGCGAAATCCTACGAGCAGTACTTC. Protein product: CASSGRAKSYEQYF.

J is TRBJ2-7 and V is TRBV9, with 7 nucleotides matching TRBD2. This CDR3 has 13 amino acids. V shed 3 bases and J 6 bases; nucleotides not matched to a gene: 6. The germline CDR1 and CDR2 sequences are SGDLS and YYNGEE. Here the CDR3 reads CASSEGGLGEQYF. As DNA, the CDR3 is TGTGCCAGCAGCGAGGGAGGGTTAGGCGAGCAGTACTTC.

CDR3 amino acids: CATRDRGYNEQFF. The CDR3 coding sequence is TGTGCCACCCGGGACAGGGGTTACAATGAGCAGTTCTTC. This chain links TRBV28 with TRBJ2-1, with 10 bases aligning to TRBD1. V trimming: 10 bases; J trimming: 4 bases; junction bases outside the gene matches: 4. The CDR3 consists of 13 residues. CDR1 is MDHEN and CDR2 is SYDVKM in the germline V gene.

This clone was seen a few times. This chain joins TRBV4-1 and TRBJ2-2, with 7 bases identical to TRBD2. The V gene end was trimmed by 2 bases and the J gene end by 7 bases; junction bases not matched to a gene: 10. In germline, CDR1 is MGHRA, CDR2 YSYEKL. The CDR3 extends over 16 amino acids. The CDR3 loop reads CASSQLVGGKVGELFF. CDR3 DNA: TGCGCCAGCAGCCAATTGGTGGGAGGGAAGGTCGGGGAGCTGTTTTTT.

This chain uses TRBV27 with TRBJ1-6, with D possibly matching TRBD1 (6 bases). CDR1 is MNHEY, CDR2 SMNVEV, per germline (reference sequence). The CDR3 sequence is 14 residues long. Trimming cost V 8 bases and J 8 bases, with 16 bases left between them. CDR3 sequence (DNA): TGTGCCAGCGCCGTACAGGGATATCATTCACCCCTCCACTTT. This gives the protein CASAVQGYHSPLHF.

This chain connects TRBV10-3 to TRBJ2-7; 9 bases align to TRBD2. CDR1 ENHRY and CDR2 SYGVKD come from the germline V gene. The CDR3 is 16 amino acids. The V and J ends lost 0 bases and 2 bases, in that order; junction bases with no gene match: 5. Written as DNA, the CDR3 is TGTGCCATCAGTGAGTCCCAGACTAGCGGCACCTACGAGCAGTACTTC. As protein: CAISESQTSGTYEQYF.

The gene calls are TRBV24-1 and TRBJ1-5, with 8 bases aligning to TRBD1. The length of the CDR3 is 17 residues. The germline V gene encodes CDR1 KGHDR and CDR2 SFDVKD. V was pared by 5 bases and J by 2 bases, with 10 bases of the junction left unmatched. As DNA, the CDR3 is TGTGCCACCAGTGGTAGTGGACAGGGAAGGGGCAATCAGCCCCAGCATTTT. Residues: CATSGSGQGRGNQPQHF.

The CDR3 reads CAWNRGGTYNEQFF. The CDR3 DNA follows: TGTGCCTGGAACCGCGGAGGCACCTACAATGAGCAGTTCTTC. The rearrangement joins TRBV30 to TRBJ2-1; TRBD2 is a possible D gene (5 bases). V lost 4 bases, J lost 2 bases, and 12 bases lay in between. Germline V gene data show CDR1 as GTSNPN and CDR2 as SVGIG (reference sequence). The CDR3 covers 14 residues.